A selection of T cell receptor beta chains follows, all from one sample in a study of blood T cell repertoires in COVID-19. Clones were read by immunoSEQ multiplex PCR, and TCRdb kept only the in-frame ones, dropping some. The sample consists of under 200,000 clones, around four fifths of them appearing once. Sequencing used peripheral blood. These receptors were collected from a woman between 25 and 40 years old with acute or convalescent COVID-19. Both conserved end residues are part of each CDR3. The order of the fields is V gene, J gene, clone size, D gene, CDR3 DNA, CDR3 protein. A D gene is named only where the DNA matches it firmly. The listing skips clone size in some rows; elsewhere it reads once, few, many or a size class.

>TRBV5-3|TRBJ1-5|few|.
TGTGCCAGAAGCTTGGTGACAGGCCGGTATAGCAATCAGCCCCAGCATTTT
CARSLVTGRYSNQPQHF
>TRBV10-1|TRBJ2-1|once|.
TGCGCCAGCAGTGAGACATACACGGGTCAGTTCTTC
CASSETYTGQFF
>TRBV28|TRBJ2-3|.|.
TGTGCCAGCAGTTCGCAGCGACTAGATACGCAGTATTTT
CASSSQRLDTQYF
>TRBV28|TRBJ1-2|once|.
TGTGCCAGCAGTTTGACAGGTGACTATGGCTACACCTTC
CASSLTGDYGYTF
>TRBV7-2|TRBJ1-5|.|.
TGTGCCAGCAGCTTAGGAAGGGGTCGCAATCAGCCCCAGCATTTT
CASSLGRGRNQPQHF
>TRBV19|TRBJ2-5|.|TRBD2
TGTGCCAGTAGCCTCGGGGGGGCCCTCCAAGAGACCCAGTACTTC
CASSLGGALQETQYF
>TRBV28|TRBJ1-4|once|TRBD1
TGTGCCAGCAGTCCCCGGGACAGGGTGTGGGAAAAACTGTTTTTT
CASSPRDRVWEKLFF
>TRBV19|TRBJ2-2|few|.
TGTGCCAGTTTGGAGGGTGGGCCGGGGACCGGGGAGCTGTTTTTT
CASLEGGPGTGELFF
>TRBV19|TRBJ2-5|once|TRBD1
TGTGCCAGTAGTCCCCGGGACAGGCCCCAAGAGACCCAGTACTTC
CASSPRDRPQETQYF
>TRBV19|TRBJ1-4|.|.
TGTGCCAGTAGTATAATCTGGGGCCGGATAAATGAAAAACTGTTTTTT
CASSIIWGRINEKLFF
>TRBV7-3|TRBJ2-2|.|.
TGTGCCAGCAGCTTAACTCAGGTTTCTGACACCGGGGAGCTGTTTTTT
CASSLTQVSDTGELFF
>TRBV11-2|TRBJ1-1|few|.
TGTGCCAGCAGCTTAGCGGGGTTCACTGAAGCTTTCTTT
CASSLAGFTEAFF
>TRBV4-3|TRBJ2-2|.|TRBD2
TGCGCCAGCAGCCAAGGGGCGGGGGGATGGACCGGGGAGCTGTTTTTT
CASSQGAGGWTGELFF
>TRBV3-1/TRBV3-2|TRBJ1-6|.|.
TGTGCCAGCAGCCAAGCCAGGCTTGTATCCTCGGCCCTCCACTTT
CASSQARLVSSALHF
>TRBV3-1/TRBV3-2|TRBJ2-1|.|TRBD2
TGTGCCAGCAGTCGTCCCGTAGCGGGGGGATACAATGAGCAGTTCTTC
CASSRPVAGGYNEQFF
>TRBV12-5|TRBJ2-1|.|TRBD2
TGTGCTAGTGGTTTGGTCGTAGCGGGAGAGGGCTACAATGAGCAGTTCTTC
CASGLVVAGEGYNEQFF
>TRBV5-1|TRBJ2-7|.|TRBD2
TGCGCCAGCAGACAAACTAGCGGGGGGGCCTACGAGCAGTACTTC
CASRQTSGGAYEQYF
>TRBV7-9|TRBJ2-7|.|.
TGTGCCAGCAGCTTCTCTAGCGTCACCTACGAGCAGTACTTC
CASSFSSVTYEQYF
>TRBV7-8|TRBJ2-1|.|.
TGTGCCAGCAGCTCCTGGACTTCGAGCTCCTACAATGAGCAGTTCTTC
CASSSWTSSSYNEQFF
>TRBV12-3/TRBV12-4|TRBJ1-5|many|.
TGTGCCAGCAGTATAACAGATTATCAGCCCCAGCATTTT
CASSITDYQPQHF
>TRBV27|TRBJ1-2|.|.
TGTGCCAGCAGTTTAGGCACTCTAGCAGGCGGCTACACCTTC
CASSLGTLAGGYTF
>TRBV18|TRBJ1-3|.|.
TGTGCCAGCTCACCACTTATCGTCGCGGGGCGCATTGCTGGAAACACCATATATTTT
CASSPLIVAGRIAGNTIYF
>TRBV19|TRBJ2-7|.|TRBD1
TGTGCCAGTAGTAGCACCGGGACAGGGGGCGAGCAGTACTTC
CASSSTGTGGEQYF
>TRBV7-2|TRBJ2-2|few|.
TGTGCCAGCTACGCGGGGCGGGTAGGGACCGGGGAGCTGTTTTTT
CASYAGRVGTGELFF
>TRBV29-1|TRBJ1-1|once|TRBD1
TGCAGCGGTGGACAGGGGCGGACTGAAGCTTTCTTT
CSGGQGRTEAFF
>TRBV28|TRBJ1-6|.|.
TGTGCCACCCGGGGGGGCGCGGGGAATTCACCCCTCCACTTT
CATRGGAGNSPLHF
>TRBV5-1|TRBJ2-1|.|.
TGCGCCAGCAGCTTGGAGACCGGGAGTTATAACAATGAGCAGTTCTTC
CASSLETGSYNNEQFF
>TRBV12-3/TRBV12-4|TRBJ2-2|.|.
TGTGCCAGCAGTTTGTCCAACGGGGAGCTGTTTTTT
CASSLSNGELFF
>TRBV15|TRBJ2-7|few|TRBD2
TGTGCCACCAGCAGAGGAGGGACTAGCGTCTACGAGCAGTACTTC
CATSRGGTSVYEQYF
>TRBV10-1|TRBJ1-1|.|TRBD1
TGCGCCAGCAGCGCCGGGACAGGGGCGAGGACTGAAGCTTTCTTT
CASSAGTGARTEAFF
>TRBV9|TRBJ2-7|many|TRBD2
TGTGCCAGCATTGACGGTTTAGGACTAGCGGGAGGGCGGACGCATGGAGGGTCCTACGAGCAGTACTTC
CASIDGLGLAGGRTHGGSYEQYF
>TRBV19|TRBJ2-6|once|TRBD1
TGTGCCAGCAGGACAGGAGTTGTTGCTGGGGCCAACGTCCTGACTTTC
CASRTGVVAGANVLTF
>TRBV21-1|TRBJ1-2|.|.
TGTGCCAGCAGCAGAAATGGATTACAGGGGCGGAGGTACCCTACACTTGGCTACACCTTC
CASSRNGLQGRRYPTLGYTF
>TRBV18|TRBJ1-1|.|.
TGTGCCAGCTCACCGATCCGGGATAACACTGAAGCTTTCTTT
CASSPIRDNTEAFF
>TRBV18|TRBJ1-1|.|TRBD1
TGTGCCAGCTCACCATCCGGACAGGTAGGGATGAACACTGAAGCTTTCTTT
CASSPSGQVGMNTEAFF
>TRBV29-1|TRBJ1-2|.|.
TGCAGCGTCGACACCTTGTACTATGGCTACACCTTC
CSVDTLYYGYTF
>TRBV6-5|TRBJ1-2|.|TRBD1
TGTGCCAGCAGCACGGACAGGGCAGGCGGCTACACCTTC
CASSTDRAGGYTF
>TRBV19|TRBJ2-5|.|.
TGTGCCAGTAGTCCCCTGGACAGCGTATGGACCCAGTACTTC
CASSPLDSVWTQYF
>TRBV6-2/TRBV6-3|TRBJ1-6|.|.
TGTGCCAGCAGTTACTCGACCAGGGCGAATTCACCCCTCCACTTT
CASSYSTRANSPLHF
>TRBV20-1|TRBJ1-2|.|TRBD1
TGCAGTGCTAGTTTCTTTAGGGGGCAGGGCTACACCTTC
CSASFFRGQGYTF
>TRBV5-5|TRBJ1-1|.|TRBD1
TGTGCCAGCAGCTTGGAAGGGGGCTTGTACACTGAAGCTTTCTTT
CASSLEGGLYTEAFF
>TRBV12-3/TRBV12-4|TRBJ1-5|.|.
TGTGCCAGCAGTTTATCCGAGGGGCCCCAGCATTTT
CASSLSEGPQHF
>TRBV5-6|TRBJ2-7|.|TRBD2
TGTGCCAGCAGCTTGGATGGGGGACTAGCGTACGAGCAGTACTTC
CASSLDGGLAYEQYF
>TRBV7-2|TRBJ1-3|.|TRBD1
TGTGCCAGCAGCTTTACAGGGGGAACTGGAAACACCATATATTTT
CASSFTGGTGNTIYF
>TRBV5-1|TRBJ2-1|.|TRBD2
TGCGCCAGCAGCTTGCTAGCGGATGACAATGAGCAGTTCTTC
CASSLLADDNEQFF
>TRBV29-1|TRBJ2-7|.|.
TGCAGCGTTTGGGCGAACGAGCAGTACTTC
CSVWANEQYF
>TRBV19|TRBJ2-2|.|TRBD1
TGTGCCAGTCACTGGACAGGGGTCAGCACCGGGGAGCTGTTTTTT
CASHWTGVSTGELFF
>TRBV7-2|TRBJ1-5|.|TRBD1
TGTGCCAGCAGCTTGTTGGGACAGACCAATCAGCCCCAGCATTTT
CASSLLGQTNQPQHF
>TRBV7-2|TRBJ2-7|once|TRBD1
TGTGCCACTGGACAGGGAATTTTTTACGAGCAGTACTTC
CATGQGIFYEQYF
>TRBV7-2|TRBJ1-2|.|.
TGTGCCAGCAGCCCGCGGGAGGGTGTGGGCTATGGCTACACCTTC
CASSPREGVGYGYTF
>TRBV27|TRBJ1-2|.|TRBD1
TGTGCCAGCAGTTTATCTTCCCGGACAGGGGCCTATGGCTACACCTTC
CASSLSSRTGAYGYTF
>TRBV28|TRBJ1-6|few|.
TGTGCCAGCAGTTTGTACTTTGGGTACGGGAATTCACCCCTCCACTTT
CASSLYFGYGNSPLHF